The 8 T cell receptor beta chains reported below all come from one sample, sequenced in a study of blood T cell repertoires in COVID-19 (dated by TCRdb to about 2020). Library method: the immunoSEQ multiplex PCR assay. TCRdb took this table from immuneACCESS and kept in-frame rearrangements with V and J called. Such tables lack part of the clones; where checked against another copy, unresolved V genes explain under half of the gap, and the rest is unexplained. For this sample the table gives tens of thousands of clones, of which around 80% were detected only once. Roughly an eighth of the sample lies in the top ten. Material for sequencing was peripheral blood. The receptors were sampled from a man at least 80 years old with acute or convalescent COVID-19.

The CDR3 nucleotides read TGTGCCAGCTCACCGGGCGGGGGGGGTAACTATGGCTACACCTTC. It encodes CASSPGGGGNYGYTF. The chain is built from TRBV18 and TRBJ1-2; D may be TRBD1 (5 bases). Germline V lookup: CDR1 KGHSH, CDR2 LQKENI. The ends were cut back, 3 bases at V and 1 base at J, with 12 bases in the middle. The CDR3 covers 15 residues.

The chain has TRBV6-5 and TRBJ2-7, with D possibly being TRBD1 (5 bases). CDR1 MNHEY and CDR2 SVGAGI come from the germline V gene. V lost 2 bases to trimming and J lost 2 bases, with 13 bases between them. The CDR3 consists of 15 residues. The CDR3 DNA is TGTGCCAGCAGTTACGGGGCGGCAAAGGCCTACGAGCAGTACTTC. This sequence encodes CASSYGAAKAYEQYF.

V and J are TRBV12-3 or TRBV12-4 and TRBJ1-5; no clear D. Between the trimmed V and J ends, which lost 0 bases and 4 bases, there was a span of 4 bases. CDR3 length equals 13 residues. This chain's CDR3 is CASSLAANQPQHF. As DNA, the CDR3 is TGTGCCAGCAGTTTAGCGGCTAATCAGCCCCAGCATTTT.

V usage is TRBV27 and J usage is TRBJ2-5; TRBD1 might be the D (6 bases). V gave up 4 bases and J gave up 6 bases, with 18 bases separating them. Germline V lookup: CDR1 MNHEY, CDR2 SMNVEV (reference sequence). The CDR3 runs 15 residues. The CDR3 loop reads CASSSHSQGRQTQYF. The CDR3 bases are TGTGCCAGCAGTTCTCACTCCCAGGGGCGGCAGACCCAGTACTTC.

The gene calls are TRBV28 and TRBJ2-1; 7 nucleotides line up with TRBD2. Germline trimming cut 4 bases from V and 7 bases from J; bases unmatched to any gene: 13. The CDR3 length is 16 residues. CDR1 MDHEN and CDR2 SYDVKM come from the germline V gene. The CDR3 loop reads CASSSVAGEWGNEQFF. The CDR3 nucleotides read TGTGCCAGCAGTTCGGTGGCGGGAGAGTGGGGGAATGAGCAGTTCTTC. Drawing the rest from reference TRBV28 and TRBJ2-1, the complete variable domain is DVKVTQSSRYLVKRTGEKVFLECVQDMDHENMFWYRQDPGLGLRLIYFSYDVKMKEKGDIPEGYSVSREKKERFSLILESASTNQTSMYLCASSSVAGEWGNEQFFGPGTRLTVL.

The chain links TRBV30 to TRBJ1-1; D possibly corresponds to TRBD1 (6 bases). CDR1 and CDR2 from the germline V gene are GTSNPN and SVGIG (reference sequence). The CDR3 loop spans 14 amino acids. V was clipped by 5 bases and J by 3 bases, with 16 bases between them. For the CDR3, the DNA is TGTGCCTGGTCGGGTGGAGGGGGGGACACTGAAGCTTTCTTT. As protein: CAWSGGGGDTEAFF.

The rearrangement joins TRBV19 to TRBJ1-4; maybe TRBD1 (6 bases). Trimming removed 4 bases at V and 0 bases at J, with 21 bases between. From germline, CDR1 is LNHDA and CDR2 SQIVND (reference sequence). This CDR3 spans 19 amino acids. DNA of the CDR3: TGTGCCAGTAGTACGGGCCGGGACACCGGGTACCCAACTAATGAAAAACTGTTTTTT. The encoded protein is CASSTGRDTGYPTNEKLFF.

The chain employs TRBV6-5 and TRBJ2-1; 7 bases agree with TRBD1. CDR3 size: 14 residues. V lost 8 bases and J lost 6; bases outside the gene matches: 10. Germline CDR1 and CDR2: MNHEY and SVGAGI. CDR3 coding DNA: TGTGCCAGCGAAACCGGGACAGTACCCAATGAGCAGTTCTTC. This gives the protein CASETGTVPNEQFF.